In this sample, the clone carrying this TCR beta chain turned up a few times. The data derive from a study of shared clonotypes between healthy human individuals. Input per replicate PCR of unsorted PBMC was around 300 ng DNA, corresponding to around 28,000 T cell genomes. Ten immunoSEQ deep assay plates were used to sequence the DNA of unsorted PBMCs. Measured with immunoSEQ multiplex PCR; TCRdb has only the in-frame clones, and not every one. Here the sample spans about 490,000 clones, 76% being singletons. The V gene's germline CDR1 is GTSNPN and CDR2 SVGIG (reference sequence). The length of the CDR3 is 12 residues. The V end lost 1 base, the J end lost 0 bases, and 3 bases lay between the germline ends. Healthy HIV-negative adults without recent acute infections or vaccinations served as donors. Caucasian adults living in Nashville, Tennessee, provided all samples.

The receptor was derived from a middle-aged woman in good health. Some clones in this sample may be carry-over from other donors' samples. Specimen: PBMCs. This chain links TRBV30 with TRBJ1-1, with D uncertain. The CDR3 sequence is CAWSEVNTEAFF. The CDR3 DNA reads TGTGCCTGGAGTGAGGTGAACACTGAAGCTTTCTTT.